The text below deals with one T cell receptor beta chain. The length of the CDR3 is 17 residues. The J segment lost 0 bases and the V segment lost 8 bases, leaving 9 bases of the junction unmatched. Looked up from germline, CDR1 is SNHLY and CDR2 is FYNNEI. This sample is part of a study of CD8+CD57+ T cells in acquired aplastic anemia. Genomic DNA, serving as template, underwent TCR beta VDJ and CDR3 profiling. TCRdb re-called the reads with MiXCR, one entry per CDR3 protein. Here the sample spans about 180,000 distinct CDR3 sequences, roughly half being singletons. Previously, flow cytometry had revealed CD8+CD57+ cell expansion in the patients chosen for sequencing. Patients were therapy-naive when their blood was sampled.

The TCR originated in a human donor with aplastic anemia. The chain joins TRBV2 to TRBJ1-6, with TRBD1 matching over 8 bases. Input material: sorted CD4+, CD8+, or CD8+CD57+ T cells (not recorded which) from PBMCs. For the CDR3, the DNA is TGTGCCAGCGAAAGACAGGGGTTAGGCTCCTATAATTCACCCCTCCACTTT. It codes for CASERQGLGSYNSPLHF.